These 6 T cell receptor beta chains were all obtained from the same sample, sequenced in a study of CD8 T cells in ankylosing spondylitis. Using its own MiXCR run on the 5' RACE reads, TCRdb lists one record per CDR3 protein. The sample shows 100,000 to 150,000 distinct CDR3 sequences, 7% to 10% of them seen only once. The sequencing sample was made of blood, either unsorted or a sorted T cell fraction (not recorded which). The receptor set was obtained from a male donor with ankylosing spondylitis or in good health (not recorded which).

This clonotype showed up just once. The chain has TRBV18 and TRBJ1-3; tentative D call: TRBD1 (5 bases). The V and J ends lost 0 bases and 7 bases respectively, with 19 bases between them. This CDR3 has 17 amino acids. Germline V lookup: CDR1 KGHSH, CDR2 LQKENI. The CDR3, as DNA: TGTGCCAGCTCACCACCGGGGACCTACCTGATTGGTAACACCATATATTTT. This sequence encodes CASSPPGTYLIGNTIYF.

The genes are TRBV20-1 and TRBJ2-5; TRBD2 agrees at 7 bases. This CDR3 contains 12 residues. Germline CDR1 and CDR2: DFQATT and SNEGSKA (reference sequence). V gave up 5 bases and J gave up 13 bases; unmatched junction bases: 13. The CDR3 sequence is CSAEHGTTPLYF. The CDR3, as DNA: TGCAGTGCTGAACACGGGACTACCCCTTTGTACTTC.

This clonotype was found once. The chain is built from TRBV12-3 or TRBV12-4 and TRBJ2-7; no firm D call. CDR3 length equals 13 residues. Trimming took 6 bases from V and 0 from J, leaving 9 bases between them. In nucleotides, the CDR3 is TGTGCCAGCAGGTACCGGAGCTCCTACGAGCAGTACTTC. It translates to CASRYRSSYEQYF.

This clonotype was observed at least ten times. For the CDR3, the DNA is TGTGCCAGCAGTTACGCGGCTAGCGGGAGGGCCGGATCCTACGAGCAGTACTTC. Its translation is CASSYAASGRAGSYEQYF. This chain uses TRBV6-2 or TRBV6-3 with TRBJ2-7; 12 bases line up with TRBD2. In germline, CDR1 is MNHEY, CDR2 SVGEGT. V shed 2 bases, J shed 1 base, and the junction held 9 bases outside the gene matches. The CDR3 length is 18 residues.

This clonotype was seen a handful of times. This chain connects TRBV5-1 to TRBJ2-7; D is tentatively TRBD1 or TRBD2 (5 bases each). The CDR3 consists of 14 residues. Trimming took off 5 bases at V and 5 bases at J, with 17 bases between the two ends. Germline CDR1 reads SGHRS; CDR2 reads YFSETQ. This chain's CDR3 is CASSSRTGTDEQYF. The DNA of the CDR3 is TGCGCCAGCAGTTCCAGGACTGGGACGGACGAGCAGTACTTC. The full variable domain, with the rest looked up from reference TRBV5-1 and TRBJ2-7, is KAGVTQTPRYLIKTRGQQVTLSCSPISGHRSVSWYQQTPGQGLQFLFEYFSETQRNKGNFPGRFSGRQFSNSRSEMNVSTLELGDSALYLCASSSRTGTDEQYFGPGTRLTVT.

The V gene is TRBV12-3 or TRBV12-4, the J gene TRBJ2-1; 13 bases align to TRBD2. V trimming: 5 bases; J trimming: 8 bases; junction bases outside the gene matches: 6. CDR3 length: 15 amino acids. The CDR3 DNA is TGTGCCAGCAGTCTCACTAGCGGGAGGGCTGATGAGCAGTTCTTC. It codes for CASSLTSGRADEQFF.